The 28 T cell receptor beta chains presented below share a single source sample, sequenced in a study of T cell responses to AZD1222 COVID-19 vaccine. Some clones are missing from TCRdb's copy, which holds only in-frame ones; the method was immunoSEQ multiplex PCR. The sample has around 130,000 clones, 80% to 95% seen once. Here the sequenced sample was peripheral blood, taken 28 days after the second AZD1222 dose. Receptor source: an adult who received the AZD1222 COVID-19 vaccine.

The chain joins TRBV11-2 to TRBJ2-1; tentative D call: TRBD2 (6 bases). The CDR3 loop spans 12 amino acids. V was clipped by 3 bases and J by 8 bases, with 8 bases between them. Germline CDR1 SGHAT, CDR2 FQNNGV. The CDR3 sequence is CASSFSGDEQFF. CDR3 nucleotide sequence: TGTGCCAGCAGCTTTAGCGGCGATGAGCAGTTCTTC.

This chain joins TRBV29-1 and TRBJ1-1, with D maybe TRBD1 (6 bases). This CDR3 has 12 residues. Germline-derived CDR1 and CDR2 are SQVTM and ANQGSEA. Trimming removed 3 bases at V and 3 bases at J, with 8 bases between. The CDR3 is CSVDRGDTEAFF. In nucleotides, the CDR3 is TGCAGCGTTGACAGGGGTGACACTGAAGCTTTCTTT.

The chain combines TRBV2 with TRBJ2-2; 11 bases match TRBD2. The trim removed 4 bases at V and 4 bases at J, leaving 2 bases unmatched. The germline V gene encodes CDR1 SNHLY and CDR2 FYNNEI. This CDR3 is 15 amino acids long. The CDR3 region is CASSVGTSGTGELFF. In DNA form, the CDR3 reads TGTGCCAGCAGTGTGGGGACTAGCGGCACCGGGGAGCTGTTTTTT.

The chain recombines TRBV11-3 with TRBJ1-1; the match to TRBD1 covers 10 bases. With V trimmed by 5 bases and J by 10 bases, 4 bases remained unmatched. Germline values: CDR1 SGHNT, CDR2 YENEEA. This CDR3 is built from 12 residues. The CDR3 sequence: CASSLDRGRAFF. CDR3 sequence (DNA): TGTGCCAGCAGCCTCGACAGGGGGCGAGCTTTCTTT.

The genes are TRBV5-5 and TRBJ2-1; TRBD2 aligns across 8 bases. The V and J ends lost 4 bases and 7 bases, in that order; junction bases with no gene match: 13. Looked up from germline, CDR1 is SGHKS and CDR2 is YYEKEE (reference sequence). The length of the CDR3 is 16 residues. Written as DNA, the CDR3 is TGTGCCAGCAGCGTCCGGGGGGGTCACACACAGAATGAGCAGTTCTTC. Translated, it gives CASSVRGGHTQNEQFF.

The rearrangement joins TRBV5-1 to TRBJ1-2, with a tentative D call TRBD1 (5 bases). Germline V CDR1 and CDR2: SGHRS, YFSETQ. The germline V and J ends were trimmed by 3 bases and 4 bases, with 10 bases remaining between them. The CDR3 loop spans 13 amino acids. The CDR3 is CASSSRVGYGYTF. CDR3 nucleotides: TGCGCCAGCAGCTCCAGGGTAGGCTATGGCTACACCTTC.

The chain recombines TRBV11-3 with TRBJ1-1, with a tentative D call TRBD1 (6 bases). This CDR3 is built from 15 residues. V was cut by 2 bases and J by 1 base, with 11 bases left in between. CDR1 SGHNT and CDR2 YENEEA come from the germline V gene. The CDR3 spells CASSLQQGGNTEAFF. CDR3 DNA: TGTGCCAGCAGCTTACAACAGGGTGGGAACACTGAAGCTTTCTTT.

The chain couples TRBV19 to TRBJ2-3; the match to TRBD2 covers 11 bases. V lost 5 bases to trimming and J lost 0 bases; unmatched junction nucleotides: 10. The V gene's germline CDR1 is LNHDA and CDR2 SQIVND (reference sequence). This CDR3 has 18 residues. CDR3 in DNA: TGTGCCAGTAGTCCAGAAGGGACTAGCGGACCTAGCACAGATACGCAGTATTTT. This gives the protein CASSPEGTSGPSTDTQYF.

The chain carries TRBV6-1 and TRBJ1-1; the match to TRBD1 covers 8 bases. Trimming took 3 bases from V and 3 from J; bases not matched to a gene: 3. CDR1 is MNHNS, CDR2 SASEGT, per germline. The CDR3 is made up of 14 amino acids. CDR3 in DNA: TGTGCCAGCAGTGAGGCCAGGGGGCACACTGAAGCTTTCTTT. This sequence encodes CASSEARGHTEAFF.

The chain is built from TRBV30 and TRBJ2-5; no reliable D call. The CDR3 covers 13 residues. The ends were cut back, 2 bases at V and 2 bases at J, with 9 bases in the middle. Germline CDR1 reads GTSNPN; CDR2 reads SVGIG (reference sequence). The CDR3 here is CAWSRGNQETQYF. The DNA of the CDR3 is TGTGCCTGGAGTCGTGGCAATCAAGAGACCCAGTACTTC.

The chain couples TRBV6-6 to TRBJ2-1; tentatively, D is TRBD1 (6 bases). CDR3 length equals 11 residues. V was cut by 5 bases and J by 9 bases, with 8 bases left in between. Germline V gene lookup returns CDR1 MNHNY and CDR2 SVGAGI (reference sequence). The CDR3 loop is CASSQQGEQFF. CDR3 coding DNA: TGTGCCAGCAGTCAACAGGGTGAGCAGTTCTTC.

The gene calls are TRBV19 and TRBJ1-5; 9 positions match TRBD1. Germline-derived CDR1 and CDR2 are LNHDA and SQIVND (reference sequence). The CDR3 is 13 amino acids. Germline trimming cut 6 bases from V and 9 bases from J; bases unmatched to any gene: 6. CDR3 DNA: TGTGCCAGTAGGGGACAGGGACGTGGGCCCCAGCATTTT. It yields the protein CASRGQGRGPQHF.

The rearrangement uses TRBV12-3 or TRBV12-4 and TRBJ2-2; perhaps TRBD1 as D (6 bases). CDR3 size: 13 residues. Trimming cost V 3 bases and J 6 bases, with 8 bases left between them. CDR3 nucleotides: TGTGCCAGCAGTTTCAAGGGGGCCGGGGAGCTGTTTTTT. It is translated as CASSFKGAGELFF.

V gene TRBV18 combines with J gene TRBJ1-2, with unresolved D. The CDR3 is made up of 14 amino acids. V shed 3 bases and J shed 2 bases, with 10 bases lying between them. Germline CDR1 reads KGHSH; CDR2 reads LQKENI. The CDR3 sequence: CASSPATENYGYTF. Here the CDR3 DNA reads TGTGCCAGCTCACCTGCGACTGAGAACTATGGCTACACCTTC.

The chain combines TRBV21-1 with TRBJ2-7; the DNA was not compared with TRBD1, the D call given in the table. TRBV21-1 is classified as a pseudogene. This CDR3 contains 12 residues. CDR3 coding DNA: TGTGCCGGAAGGGACAGATCGGGGGAGCAGTACGTC. Translated: CAGRDRSGEQYV.

The chain joins TRBV24-1 to TRBJ2-3; TRBD2 matches at 9 bases. CDR1 and CDR2 from the germline V gene are KGHDR and SFDVKD. Losses at the gene ends were 4 bases for V and 5 bases for J; bases not matched to a gene: 9. This CDR3 is built from 16 residues. The DNA for the CDR3 is TGTGCCACCAGTGACCACAAGCGGGGGGAAGGAGATACGCAGTATTTT. This sequence encodes CATSDHKRGEGDTQYF.

The table lists this clone with a few counts. The V and J genes are TRBV7-2 and TRBJ1-5, with a tentative D call TRBD1 (5 bases). Trimming pared 1 base from V and 6 bases from J, leaving 13 bases between. Germline lookup yields CDR1 SGHTA and CDR2 FQGNSA. The CDR3 has 15 amino acids. Here the CDR3 DNA reads TGTGCCAGCAGCTTAGAGCCGGGGGGTGGTCAGCCCCAGCATTTT. Protein sequence: CASSLEPGGGQPQHF.

The CDR3 nucleotides are TGTGCCAGCGGTACAGGTGACTCCTACAATGAGCAGTTCTTC. Its protein is CASGTGDSYNEQFF. The V and J genes are TRBV2 and TRBJ2-1; the D gene is possibly TRBD1 (5 bases). Trimming took 8 bases from V and 0 from J, leaving 11 bases between them. CDR1 and CDR2 (germline): SNHLY, FYNNEI. This CDR3 spans 14 amino acids.

The V call is TRBV7-2, the J call TRBJ1-3; D perhaps matches TRBD1 (6 bases). The CDR3 consists of 15 residues. V lost 3 bases and J lost 4, with 13 bases in between. Per germline, CDR1 SGHTA and CDR2 FQGNSA. The chain's CDR3 is CASSLDGTLGNTIYF. CDR3 DNA sequence: TGTGCCAGCAGCTTGGATGGGACACTAGGAAACACCATATATTTT.

The chain carries TRBV6-2 or TRBV6-3 and TRBJ1-6; D remains unclear. V was shortened by 5 bases and J by 0 bases, with 17 bases between the two germline ends. In germline, CDR1 is MNHEY, CDR2 SVGEGT. The length of the CDR3 is 18 residues. The CDR3 here is CASSPGAGSSSYNSPLHF. CDR3 bases: TGTGCCAGCAGTCCCGGCGCGGGCTCGAGCTCCTATAATTCACCCCTCCACTTT.

The chain has TRBV9 and TRBJ2-3; 7 bases line up with TRBD2. The CDR3 extends over 14 amino acids. Germline CDR1 reads SGDLS; CDR2 reads YYNGEE. In DNA, the CDR3 is TGTGCGACTGCGGCGGGAGCTGGCACAGATACGCAGTATTTT. Translation gives CATAAGAGTDTQYF.

This clone was recorded once. CDR3 nucleotide sequence: TGCAGCGCTCTGCGGCAGAGGGACACTGAAGCTTTCTTT. It codes for CSALRQRDTEAFF. This sequence joins TRBV29-1 and TRBJ1-1, with D unresolved. The CDR3 length is 13 residues. The germline gives CDR1 SQVTM, CDR2 ANQGSEA. V shed 7 bases and J shed 3 bases, with 15 bases lying between them. The complete variable domain, with remaining parts taken from reference TRBV29-1 and TRBJ1-1, reads SAVISQKPSRDICQRGTSLTIQCQVDSQVTMMFWYRQQPGQSLTLIATANQGSEATYESGFVIDKFPISRPNLTFSTLTVSNMSPEDSSIYLCSALRQRDTEAFFGQGTRLTVV.

In DNA form, the CDR3 reads TGTGCCAGCAGCCCACTCCGGAGCGGCACTGAAGCTTTCTTT. Its translation is CASSPLRSGTEAFF. The chain carries TRBV3-1 (or the pseudogene TRBV3-2) and TRBJ1-1; D unresolved. The CDR3 is 14 residues long. CDR1 and CDR2 (germline): LGHDT, YNNKEL (reference sequence). The V end was cut by 4 bases, the J end by 4 bases, with 13 bases between.

This clone came up once. The chain joins TRBV7-9 to TRBJ1-1; no clear D. The length of the CDR3 is 16 residues. CDR1 and CDR2 from the germline V gene are SEHNR and FQNEAQ (reference sequence). V lost 5 bases, J lost 1 base, and 17 bases lay in between. CDR3 in amino acids: CASSPHATIPNTEAFF. The CDR3 region has the DNA TGTGCCAGCAGCCCACACGCGACGATACCGAACACTGAAGCTTTCTTT.

This clone was picked up a small number of times. This chain connects TRBV6-5 to TRBJ2-3; possible D gene TRBD1, 6 bases. Germline-derived CDR1 and CDR2 are MNHEY and SVGAGI. V lost 2 bases and J 8 bases, leaving 11 bases between the germline ends. The CDR3 totals 13 residues. CDR3 in DNA: TGTGCCAGCAGTTACGTGGAAGGGGGTACGCAGTATTTT. It encodes CASSYVEGGTQYF.

V and J are TRBV5-5 and TRBJ1-2; D is possibly TRBD1 (5 bases). CDR1 and CDR2 from the germline V gene are SGHKS and YYEKEE (reference sequence). Trimming left V 3 bases short and J 4 bases short, with 16 bases between. The CDR3 extends over 15 amino acids. For the CDR3, the DNA is TGTGCCAGCAGCTCCGGGACCGTAAAGGCCTATGGCTACACCTTC. Residues: CASSSGTVKAYGYTF. Drawing the rest from reference TRBV5-5 and TRBJ1-2, the complete variable domain is DAGVTQSPTHLIKTRGQQVTLRCSPISGHKSVSWYQQVLGQGPQFIFQYYEKEERGRGNFPDRFSARQFPNYSSELNVNALLLGDSALYLCASSSGTVKAYGYTFGSGTRLTVV.

The J gene is TRBJ1-1, the V gene TRBV7-3, with D tentatively TRBD1 (5 bases). The CDR3 runs 13 residues. The germline V and J ends were trimmed by 2 bases and 1 base, with 5 bases remaining between them. The germline V gene has CDR1 SGHTA and CDR2 FQGTGA. CDR3 amino acids: CASSLGANTEAFF. As DNA, the CDR3 is TGTGCCAGCAGCTTAGGGGCGAACACTGAAGCTTTCTTT.

The rearrangement joins TRBV3-1 (or the pseudogene TRBV3-2) to TRBJ2-1, with TRBD2 as a possible D gene (6 bases). CDR3 length: 11 residues. The V end lost 3 bases, the J end lost 10 bases, and 7 bases lay between the germline ends. Germline values: CDR1 LGHDT, CDR2 YNNKEL (reference sequence). This chain's CDR3 is CASSHAGEQFF. CDR3 coding DNA: TGTGCCAGCAGCCACGCGGGGGAGCAGTTCTTC.